This TCR beta chain was captured in a study of radiotherapy plus CTLA-4 blockade in lung cancer. About the research overall: Patients showed objective responses in 15% to 20% of cases, and disease control was achieved by under 35%.

Whole-study results and caveats: Once radiotherapy plus ipilimumab had been given, TCR clones derived from tumor expanded in blood. Reports identified early blood T cell clone dynamics, with interferon-beta, as the best response predictor.

A remark on this clone: What it binds is not known.

Only in-frame clones appear in the TCRdb table, and some are missing; sequencing was by immunoSEQ multiplex PCR. Of 62,000 or so clones in the sample, around 80% are singletons; the top ten hold over 7.5%. Receiving focal radiation plus CTLA-4 blockade with ipilimumab were patients who had chemo-refractory metastatic non-small-cell lung cancer. This CDR3 has 15 residues. Germline V CDR1 and CDR2: SGHAT, FQNNGV. With 1 base removed from V and 0 bases from J, the gap between germline ends came to 9 bases. The chain carries TRBV11-2 and TRBJ1-1; D gene uncertain. The receptor was isolated from a human donor with non-small cell lung cancer who had a complete response to radiotherapy plus ipilimumab. The sample was peripheral blood, taken from a patient treated with radiotherapy plus ipilimumab. CDR3 bases: TGTGCCAGCAGCTTAGTCATCCGTATGAACACTGAAGCTTTCTTT. Translated: CASSLVIRMNTEAFF.